This TCR beta chain was identified during a study of cytomegalovirus exposure and HLA in healthy donors (TCRdb year 2017). At the level of the whole study: According to an earlier analysis of 587 of the donors, 150 million to 200 million T cells yielded over 100 million unique TCR beta sequences and 276 Gb of sequence data. An early release that covered some 640 HLA-typed donors contained about 300 gigabases of sequencing data and tens of millions of unique TCR sequences. Of the 300 to 500 genotyped donors, 81% were placed in the genetic ancestry cluster associated with self-reported Caucasian donors. The study aimed to test whether cataloging public T cell receptors could reveal signatures of past pathogen exposure. The study used immunosequencing to profile the T cell repertoires of approximately 690 subjects and linked those repertoires to cytomegalovirus serostatus. A separate validation cohort of roughly 110 different subjects was used in addition to the 666-subject first cohort. High-throughput TCR immunosequencing, statistical association of individual TCRs with disease status, and machine learning were combined to predict cytomegalovirus infection status. To study patterns of TCR occurrence, a later analysis re-analyzed previously published TCR beta repertoires from under 750 donors and added high-resolution HLA genotyping. Rather than drawing on any new phenotypic data, the later analysis identified candidate immune exposures from TCR beta sequences and the way those sequences occurred across donors. An earlier analysis of several hundred of the donors applied high-throughput TCR beta sequencing to assess whether each TCR beta V gene segment acted as functional or pseudogenic. Donor age, sex, ethnicity and CMV serostatus were collected together with the repertoire data. In a later genetic analysis, genome-wide SNP genotypes for about three fifths of the 666 donors were used, and that subset was treated as a discovery cohort. Every discovery cohort repertoire had been produced on one sequencing platform. HLA typing included class I and class II loci at four-digit resolution. The number of donors typed differed by locus, with roughly 620-640 for A, B, C, DRB1 and DQB1, approximately 500 for DQA1, 600 to 610 for DPA1, and some 440 for DPB1. Because of strong linkage in the cohort, five DR-DQ haplotypes were treated as single units for association and clustering. Across roughly 420 genotyped donors of the cohort, an average of roughly 250,000 unique TCR beta nucleotide sequences per donor were sequenced, and 15% to 20% of those sequences were non-productive.

The study at large found these results: The study listed 164 TCR beta chains as associated with cytomegalovirus. Because some donors lacked HLA typing at each locus, the association tests relied only on the typed subset. Presence/absence analyses assumed roughly uniform sequencing depth across donors, an assumption that may not hold. Linkage disequilibrium might explain the correlated functional status among segregating V segments, but an unknown experimental factor could not be excluded. According to a later genetic analysis, donors in an Asian-associated ancestry cluster had fewer N-insertions in productive TCRs than the approximately 650-donor mean. Most TCR sequences were seen in very few donors, while some public TCRs were found in many individuals. The earlier analysis of 587 of the donors excluded 15 to 20 rarely observed V segments, including chromosome 9 orphons, because counts were too low. In vitro tests confirmed that a few of the cytomegalovirus-associated TCR beta chains recognize cytomegalovirus antigens. In a later analysis, around 17,000 TCR beta sequences were associated with specific HLA alleles at a false discovery rate of 0.05. Because the 87-base-pair reads could not distinguish some IMGT-functional V segments, including TRBV6-2 and TRBV6-3, those segments were excluded. The only immune exposure information available for the cohort was CMV serostatus. The classifier was reported to diagnose cytomegalovirus status with high specificity and sensitivity in both the original and validation cohorts. A further reported finding was that TCR beta sequences accurately predicted the HLA-A and HLA-B alleles for most subjects in the first cohort. An association between a missense DCLRE1C variant and V-gene and J-gene trimming of TCR beta chains was found in a later genetic analysis and replicated in an independent cohort. An earlier analysis of approximately 570 of the donors showed that most TCR beta V segments appeared in productive rearrangements either about 87% or about 30% of the time, which broadly matched IMGT annotations. A later analysis found that most CMV-associated TCR beta chains appeared HLA-restricted, with HLA associations seemingly driven largely by CMV exposure. A cluster of highly shared sequence variants was judged likely to be a technical artifact of the sequencing pipeline. In a later analysis, several top co-occurrence clusters were reported to appear linked to parvovirus B19, influenza, CMV and Epstein-Barr virus. In this cohort, only TCR beta chains were sequenced, and detectable features were limited by the absence of alpha or paired-chain data. In a later analysis, TCR association rates were found to vary across HLA loci, with the most associated TCRs seen for DRB1 alleles and the fewest for HLA-C alleles. In a later analysis, HLA-associated TCR beta chains were found to be more clonally expanded and to have lower generation probabilities than equally common non-associated chains. Strong co-occurrence of HLA alleles, especially DR and DQ, made assigning TCR associations to individual alleles difficult. The authors suggested that the approach could potentially be extended to other disease states and immunological phenotypes.

The cohort consisted of 650 to 850 healthy bone marrow donors. At the time of sampling, all cohort members were nominally healthy, though unrecorded immune exposures were likely present. The donor was CMV seropositive and belonged to the group of 250 to 300 seropositive cohort members. A peripheral blood sample was collected from each donor, and TCR beta sequencing was performed on peripheral blood mononuclear cells. The Qiagen DNeasy Blood Extraction Kit was used to extract genomic DNA from the blood cell samples. Inclusive of the bounding cysteine and phenylalanine, the CDR3 is 15 residues long. Left in the record is the CDR3 DNA by itself, 45 bases read in frame from the first base. The junction carries 18 bases between V and J, which are trimmed by 8 bases and 4 bases respectively. CDR1 is given as LNHDA and CDR2 as SQIVND, both from the germline V gene (reference sequence). A remark on this clone: There is no known antigen for this receptor. Qualities for individual bases were not recorded, and no much larger clone is one base off.

The method was the immunoSEQ multiplex PCR assay. For the multiplex PCR, a mixture combining 60 forward primers for TCR Vbeta segments and 13 reverse primers for TCR Jbeta segments was used. The CDR3 region of rearranged TCR beta genes was amplified from genomic DNA by a multiplex PCR assay. Amplified TCR beta libraries were sequenced as 87-base-pair reads on the Illumina HiSeq System. The original pipeline was this. A later analysis counted about 80 million unique TCR beta chains across the 550 to 750 repertoires, and roughly 11 million of these chains were shared by at least two donors. To remove PCR and sequencing errors, raw reads were error-corrected and collapsed into unique sequences using a nearest-neighbor algorithm that merged closely related sequences. V, D and J gene segments were assigned by aligning CDR3 sequences to IMGT reference sequences. For a sequence to be retained, a match of at least six nucleotides was required to both a V gene segment and a J gene segment. Rearrangements were called productive when the CDR3 lacked stop codons and stayed in frame with V and J; all others were non-productive. CDR3 was defined according to IMGT convention as the region running from the second conserved V-encoded cysteine to the conserved J-encoded phenylalanine. The earlier analysis of about 590 of the donors excluded sequences that lacked an unambiguous match to a single V gene segment. In an earlier analysis of several hundred of the donors, V segments were called functional above 56.7% productive rearrangements and were called segregating when the between-donor standard deviation exceeded 5%. A statistical classification framework was built to diagnose cytomegalovirus status from the catalog of TCR beta chain sequences. V and J gene assignment, in a later analysis, came from comparing TCR nucleotide sequences with IMGT/GENE-DB human TR gene sequences. The TCRdist pipeline was used in a later analysis to assign CDR3 sequences and most-parsimonious VDJ recombination scenarios. In a later analysis, each TCR beta chain was defined by its CDR3 amino acid sequence together with its V-gene family, and reads without a unique V-gene family were excluded. In a later analysis, 500 to 700 highly shared, low-generation-probability nucleotide sequences were removed to address suspected cross-contamination and a sequencing artifact. In a later analysis, a clonal expansion index for each public chain was calculated from normalized within-repertoire ranks of inferred template counts. In a later analysis, generation probabilities were computed with a VDJ recombination model fitted to out-of-frame rearrangements, and the resulting probabilities were checked against IGoR. In a later analysis, TCR-TCR, TCR-HLA and TCR-CMV co-occurrence was scored with hypergeometric tests, and a repertoire-size bias correction was applied to TCR pairs. To estimate false discovery rates, a later analysis permuted the HLA or CMV assignments 20 times. In a later analysis, co-occurring TCRs were grouped with DBSCAN, and TCRdist sequence similarity was added when clustering was performed within HLA-allele-positive subsets. For co-occurrence clustering, repertoires with fewer than 30,000 or more than 120,000 public chains were excluded, along with about five repertoires with anomalous nucleotide sharing. Drawn from immuneACCESS, this table holds only the in-frame rearrangements with V and J called that TCRdb kept. Clones are partly lost; checked studies trace under half to an unresolved V gene and leave the rest unexplained. The V and J calls and clone size were taken over from that table, and D and trimming were inferred from the DNA. The sample includes about 150,000 clones, with about 74% observed a single time. Clones ranked in the top ten supply about 12% of the sample.

The chain is made from TRBV19 and TRBJ1-5; no D gene can be assigned with confidence. The sequenced material came from PBMCs. The sequence was obtained from a man aged 35 to 55 in good health and CMV-seropositive. CDR3 protein: CASLPASTLNQPQHF. The DNA sequence is given as TGTGCCAGTCTTCCGGCCTCGACTCTAAATCAGCCCCAGCATTTT. Extended through the reference TRBV19 and TRBJ1-5 proteins, this CDR3 yields the full variable domain: DGGITQSPKYLFRKEGQNVTLSCEQNLNHDAMYWYRQDPGQGLRLIYYSQIVNDFQKGDIAEGYSVSREKKESFPLTVTSAQKNPTAFYLCASLPASTLNQPQHFGDGTRLSIL.